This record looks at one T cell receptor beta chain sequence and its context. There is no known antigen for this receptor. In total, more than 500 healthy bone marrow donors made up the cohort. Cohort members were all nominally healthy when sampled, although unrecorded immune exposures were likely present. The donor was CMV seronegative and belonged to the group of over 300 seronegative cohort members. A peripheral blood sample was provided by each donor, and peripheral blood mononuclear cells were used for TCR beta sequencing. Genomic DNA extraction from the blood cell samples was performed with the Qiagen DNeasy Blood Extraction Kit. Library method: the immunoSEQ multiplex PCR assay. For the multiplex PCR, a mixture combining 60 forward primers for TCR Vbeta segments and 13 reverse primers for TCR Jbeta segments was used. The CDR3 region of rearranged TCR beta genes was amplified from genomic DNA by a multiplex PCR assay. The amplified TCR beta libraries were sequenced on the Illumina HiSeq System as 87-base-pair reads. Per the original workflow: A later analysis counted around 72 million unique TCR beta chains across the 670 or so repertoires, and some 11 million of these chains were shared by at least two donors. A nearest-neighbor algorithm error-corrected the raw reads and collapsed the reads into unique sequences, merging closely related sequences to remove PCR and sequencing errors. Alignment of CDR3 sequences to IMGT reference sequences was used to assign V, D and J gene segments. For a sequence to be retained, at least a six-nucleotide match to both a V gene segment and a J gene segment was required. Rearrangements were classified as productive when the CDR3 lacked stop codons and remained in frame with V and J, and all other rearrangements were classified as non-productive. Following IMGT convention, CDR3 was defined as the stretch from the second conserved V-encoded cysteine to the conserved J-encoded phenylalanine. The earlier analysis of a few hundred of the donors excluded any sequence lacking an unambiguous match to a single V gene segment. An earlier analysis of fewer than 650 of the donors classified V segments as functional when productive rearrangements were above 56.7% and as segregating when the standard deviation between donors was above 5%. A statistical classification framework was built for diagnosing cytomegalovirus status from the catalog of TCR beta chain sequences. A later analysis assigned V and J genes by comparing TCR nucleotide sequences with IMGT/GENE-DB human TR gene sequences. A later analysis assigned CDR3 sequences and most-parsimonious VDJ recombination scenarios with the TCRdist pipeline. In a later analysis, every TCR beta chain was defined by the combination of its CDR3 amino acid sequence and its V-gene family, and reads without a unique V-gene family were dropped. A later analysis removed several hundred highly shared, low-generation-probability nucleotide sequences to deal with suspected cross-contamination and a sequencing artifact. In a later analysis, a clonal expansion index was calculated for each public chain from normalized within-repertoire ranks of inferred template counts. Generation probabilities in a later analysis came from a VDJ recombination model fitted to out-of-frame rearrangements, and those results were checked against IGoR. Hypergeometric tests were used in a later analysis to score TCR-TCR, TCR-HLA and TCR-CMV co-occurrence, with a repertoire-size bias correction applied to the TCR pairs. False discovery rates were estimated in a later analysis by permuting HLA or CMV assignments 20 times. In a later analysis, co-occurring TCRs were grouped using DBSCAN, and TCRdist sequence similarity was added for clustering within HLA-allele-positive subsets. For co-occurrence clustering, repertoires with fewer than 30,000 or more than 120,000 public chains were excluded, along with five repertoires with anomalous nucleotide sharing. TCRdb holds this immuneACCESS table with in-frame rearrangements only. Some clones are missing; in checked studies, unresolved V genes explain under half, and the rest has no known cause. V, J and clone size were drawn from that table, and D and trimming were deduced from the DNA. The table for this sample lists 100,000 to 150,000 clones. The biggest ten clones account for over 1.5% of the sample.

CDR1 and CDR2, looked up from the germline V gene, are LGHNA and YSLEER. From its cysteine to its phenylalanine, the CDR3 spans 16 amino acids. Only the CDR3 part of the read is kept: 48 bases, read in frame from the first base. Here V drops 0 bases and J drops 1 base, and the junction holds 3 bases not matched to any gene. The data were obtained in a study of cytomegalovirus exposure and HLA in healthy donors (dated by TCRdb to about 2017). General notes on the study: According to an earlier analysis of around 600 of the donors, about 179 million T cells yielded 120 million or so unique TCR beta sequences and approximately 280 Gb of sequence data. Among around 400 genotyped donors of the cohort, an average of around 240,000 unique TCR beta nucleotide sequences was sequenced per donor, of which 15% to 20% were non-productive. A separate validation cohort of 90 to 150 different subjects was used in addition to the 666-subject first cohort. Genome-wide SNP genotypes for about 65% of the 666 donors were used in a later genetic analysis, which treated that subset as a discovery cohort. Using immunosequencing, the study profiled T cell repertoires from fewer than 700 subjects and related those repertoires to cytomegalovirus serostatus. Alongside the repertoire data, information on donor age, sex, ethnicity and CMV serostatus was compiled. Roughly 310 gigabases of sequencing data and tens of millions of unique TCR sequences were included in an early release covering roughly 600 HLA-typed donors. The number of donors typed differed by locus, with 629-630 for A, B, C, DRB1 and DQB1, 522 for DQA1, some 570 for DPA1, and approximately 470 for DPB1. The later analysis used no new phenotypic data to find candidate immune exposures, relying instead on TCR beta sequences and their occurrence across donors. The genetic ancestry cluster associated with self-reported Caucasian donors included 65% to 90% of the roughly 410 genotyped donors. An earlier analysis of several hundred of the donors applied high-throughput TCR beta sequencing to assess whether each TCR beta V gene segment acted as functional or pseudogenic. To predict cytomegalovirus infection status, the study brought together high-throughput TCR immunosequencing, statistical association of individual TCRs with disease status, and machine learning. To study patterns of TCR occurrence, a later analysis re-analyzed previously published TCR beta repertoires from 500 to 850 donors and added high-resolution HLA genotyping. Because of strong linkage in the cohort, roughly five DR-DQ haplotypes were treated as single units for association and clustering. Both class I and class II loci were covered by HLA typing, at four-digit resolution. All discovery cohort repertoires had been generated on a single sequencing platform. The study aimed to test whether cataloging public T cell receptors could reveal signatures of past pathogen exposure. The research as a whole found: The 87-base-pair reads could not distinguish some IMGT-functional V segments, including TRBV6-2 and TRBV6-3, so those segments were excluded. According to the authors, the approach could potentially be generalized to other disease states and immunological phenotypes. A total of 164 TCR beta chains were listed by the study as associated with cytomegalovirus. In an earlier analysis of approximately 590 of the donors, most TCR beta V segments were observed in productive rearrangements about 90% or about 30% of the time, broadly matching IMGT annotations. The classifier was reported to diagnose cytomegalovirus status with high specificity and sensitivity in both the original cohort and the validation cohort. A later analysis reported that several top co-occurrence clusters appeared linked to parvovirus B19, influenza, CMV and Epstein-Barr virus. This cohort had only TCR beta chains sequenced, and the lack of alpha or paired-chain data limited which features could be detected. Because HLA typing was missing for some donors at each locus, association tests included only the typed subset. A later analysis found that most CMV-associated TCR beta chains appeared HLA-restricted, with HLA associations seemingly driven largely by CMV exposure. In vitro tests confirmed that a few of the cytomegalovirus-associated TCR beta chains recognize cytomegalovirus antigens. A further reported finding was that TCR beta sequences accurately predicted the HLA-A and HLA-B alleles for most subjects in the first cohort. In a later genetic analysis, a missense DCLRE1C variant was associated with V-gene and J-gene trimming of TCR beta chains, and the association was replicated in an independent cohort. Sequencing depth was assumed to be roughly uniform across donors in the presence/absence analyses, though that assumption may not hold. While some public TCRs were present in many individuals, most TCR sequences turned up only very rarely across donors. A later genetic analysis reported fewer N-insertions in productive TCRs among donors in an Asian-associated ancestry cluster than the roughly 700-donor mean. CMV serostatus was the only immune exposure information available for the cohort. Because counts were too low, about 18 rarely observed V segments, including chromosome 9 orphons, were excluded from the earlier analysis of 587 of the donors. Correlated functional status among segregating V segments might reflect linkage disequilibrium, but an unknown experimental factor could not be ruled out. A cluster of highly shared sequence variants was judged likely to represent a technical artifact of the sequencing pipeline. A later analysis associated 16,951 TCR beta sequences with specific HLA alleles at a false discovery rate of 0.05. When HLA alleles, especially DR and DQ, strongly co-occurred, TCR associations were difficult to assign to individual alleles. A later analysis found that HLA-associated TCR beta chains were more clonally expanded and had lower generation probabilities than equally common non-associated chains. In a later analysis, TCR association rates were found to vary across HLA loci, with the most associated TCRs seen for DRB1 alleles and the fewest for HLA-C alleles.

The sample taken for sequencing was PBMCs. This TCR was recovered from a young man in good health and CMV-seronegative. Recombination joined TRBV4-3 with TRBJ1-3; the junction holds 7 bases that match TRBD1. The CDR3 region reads CASSQELQGSGNTIYF. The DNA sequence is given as TGCGCCAGCAGCCAAGAACTACAGGGGTCTGGAAACACCATATATTTT.